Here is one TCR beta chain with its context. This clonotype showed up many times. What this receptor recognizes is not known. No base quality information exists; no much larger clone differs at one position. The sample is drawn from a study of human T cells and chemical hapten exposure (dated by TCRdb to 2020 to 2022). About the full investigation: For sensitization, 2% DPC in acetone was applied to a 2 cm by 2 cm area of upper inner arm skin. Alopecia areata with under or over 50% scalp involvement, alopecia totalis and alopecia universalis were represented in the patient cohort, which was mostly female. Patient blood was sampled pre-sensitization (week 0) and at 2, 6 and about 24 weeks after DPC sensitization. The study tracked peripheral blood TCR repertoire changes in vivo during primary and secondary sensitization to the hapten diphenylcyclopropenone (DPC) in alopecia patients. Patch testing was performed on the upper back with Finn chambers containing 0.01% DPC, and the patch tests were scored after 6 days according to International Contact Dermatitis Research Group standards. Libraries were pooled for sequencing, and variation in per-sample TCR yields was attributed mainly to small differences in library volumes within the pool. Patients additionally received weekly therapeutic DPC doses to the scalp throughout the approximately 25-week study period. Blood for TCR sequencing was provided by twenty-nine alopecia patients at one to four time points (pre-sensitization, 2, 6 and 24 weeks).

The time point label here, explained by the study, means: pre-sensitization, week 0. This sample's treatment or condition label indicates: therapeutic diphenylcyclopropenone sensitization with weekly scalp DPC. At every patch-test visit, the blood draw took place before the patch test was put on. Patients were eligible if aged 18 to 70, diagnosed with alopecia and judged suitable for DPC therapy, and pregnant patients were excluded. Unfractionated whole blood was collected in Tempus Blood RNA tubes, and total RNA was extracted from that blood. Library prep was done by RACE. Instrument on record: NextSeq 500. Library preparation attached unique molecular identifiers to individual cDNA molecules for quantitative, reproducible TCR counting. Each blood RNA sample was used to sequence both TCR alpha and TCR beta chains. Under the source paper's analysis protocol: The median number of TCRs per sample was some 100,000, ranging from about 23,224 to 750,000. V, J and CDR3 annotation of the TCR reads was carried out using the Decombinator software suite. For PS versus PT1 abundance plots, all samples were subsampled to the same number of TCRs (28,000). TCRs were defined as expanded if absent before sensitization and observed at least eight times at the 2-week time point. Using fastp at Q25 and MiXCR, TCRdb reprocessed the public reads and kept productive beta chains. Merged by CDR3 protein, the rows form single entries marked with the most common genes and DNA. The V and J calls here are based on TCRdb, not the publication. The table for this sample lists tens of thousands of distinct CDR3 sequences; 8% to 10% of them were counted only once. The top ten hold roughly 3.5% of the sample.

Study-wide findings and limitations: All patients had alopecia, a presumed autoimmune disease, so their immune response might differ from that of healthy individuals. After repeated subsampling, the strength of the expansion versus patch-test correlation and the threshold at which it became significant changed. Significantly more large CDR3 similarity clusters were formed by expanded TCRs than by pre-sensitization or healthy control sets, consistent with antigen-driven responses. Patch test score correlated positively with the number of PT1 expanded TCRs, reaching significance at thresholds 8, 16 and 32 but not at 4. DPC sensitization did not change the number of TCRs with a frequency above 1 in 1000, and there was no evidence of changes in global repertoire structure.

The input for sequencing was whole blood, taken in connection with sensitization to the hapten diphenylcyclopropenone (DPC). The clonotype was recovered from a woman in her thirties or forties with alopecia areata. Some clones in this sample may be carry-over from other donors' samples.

The DNA is as follows: TGTGCCAGCTGGGGGGGCCCCGGCAATGAGCAGTTCTTC. It specifies CASWGGPGNEQFF. Rearrangement joined TRBV27 to TRBJ2-1; tentative D gene TRBD2, with 7 bases matching. Taken from the germline V gene (reference sequence), the CDR1 and CDR2 loops are MNHEY and SMNVEV. Measured from the cysteine to the phenylalanine, the CDR3 is 13 residues long. Only CDR3 DNA remains: 39 bases, in frame from the first base. V was cut back by 8 bases and J by 6 bases, leaving a gap of 14 bases between them.